The 18 T cell receptor beta chains given below trace back to one sample, sequenced in a study of blood T cell repertoires in COVID-19. Generated by immunoSEQ multiplex PCR, the TCRdb table keeps only in-frame clones and is missing some. The sample holds some 370,000 clones, approximately 88% seen once. The sample taken for sequencing was peripheral blood. The origin of the receptors is a man aged 40-49 years with acute or convalescent COVID-19.

The rearrangement joins TRBV6-5 to TRBJ2-1; TRBD2 might be the D (5 bases). The germline gives CDR1 MNHEY, CDR2 SVGAGI. Trimming removed 6 bases from V and 5 bases from J, with 8 bases in between. CDR3 length: 12 residues. CDR3: CASRLDNNEQFF. CDR3 bases: TGTGCCAGCAGACTAGACAACAATGAGCAGTTCTTC.

This chain joins TRBV28 and TRBJ1-2, with 7 bases that match TRBD1. Germline V gene data show CDR1 as MDHEN and CDR2 as SYDVKM. This CDR3 region has 15 residues. Unmatched junction bases numbered 11, after V lost 8 bases and J lost 2 bases. The CDR3 sequence: CASFFGQVGNYGYTF. DNA for the CDR3: TGTGCCAGCTTCTTTGGACAGGTCGGAAACTATGGCTACACCTTC.

The rearrangement uses TRBV5-1 and TRBJ1-1, with 7 nucleotides matching TRBD1. Per the germline V gene, CDR1 is SGHRS and CDR2 is YFSETQ. The CDR3 has 15 amino acids. Trimming took 2 bases from V and 1 from J; bases not matched to a gene: 5. The CDR3 loop reads CASSFLTGRNTEAFF. Here the CDR3 DNA reads TGCGCCAGCAGCTTCCTGACAGGGAGGAACACTGAAGCTTTCTTT. Full variable domain (missing parts from reference TRBV5-1 and TRBJ1-1): KAGVTQTPRYLIKTRGQQVTLSCSPISGHRSVSWYQQTPGQGLQFLFEYFSETQRNKGNFPGRFSGRQFSNSRSEMNVSTLELGDSALYLCASSFLTGRNTEAFFGQGTRLTVV.

This rearrangement joins TRBV27 to TRBJ2-1, with D possibly matching TRBD2 (6 bases). With 4 bases removed from V and 3 bases from J, the gap between germline ends came to 13 bases. Looked up from germline, CDR1 is MNHEY and CDR2 is SMNVEV (reference sequence). This CDR3 region has 15 residues. Here the CDR3 reads CASSWGRGGYNEQFF. The DNA of the CDR3 is TGTGCCAGCAGTTGGGGCCGGGGAGGCTACAATGAGCAGTTCTTC.

The genes are TRBV10-1 and TRBJ2-7; 13 positions agree with TRBD2. Per the germline V gene, CDR1 is WNHNN and CDR2 is SYGVQD (reference sequence). With 3 bases clipped from V and 7 bases from J, the junction kept 6 bases outside the gene matches. This CDR3 region has 15 residues. The DNA of the CDR3 is TGCGCCAGCAGTGACGGGACTAGCGGGGTAAGGGAGCAGTACTTC. This codes for CASSDGTSGVREQYF.

V gene TRBV4-2 combines with J gene TRBJ2-3; no clear D. This CDR3 contains 13 residues. Germline V gene data show CDR1 as LGHNA and CDR2 as YNFKEQ. Trimming cost V 0 bases and J 6 bases, with 7 bases left between them. CDR3 in DNA: TGTGCCAGCAGCCAAGATCAGTGGGATACGCAGTATTTT. It codes for CASSQDQWDTQYF.

The rearrangement joins TRBV3-1 (or the pseudogene TRBV3-2) to TRBJ2-1, with no clear D. The CDR3 is made up of 14 amino acids. Trimming took 8 bases from V and 6 from J, leaving 17 bases between them. CDR1 and CDR2 from the germline V gene are LGHDT and YNNKEL (reference sequence). The CDR3 is CASRSAAPSNEQFF. The CDR3 region has the DNA TGTGCCAGCCGCTCTGCGGCTCCTTCCAATGAGCAGTTCTTC.

The J gene is TRBJ2-3, the V gene TRBV19; D is unresolved. The germline V gene has CDR1 LNHDA and CDR2 SQIVND (reference sequence). V lost 6 bases and J 1 base, leaving 5 bases between the germline ends. The CDR3 is 12 residues long. The CDR3 protein is CASRSGTDTQYF. The CDR3 DNA reads as TGTGCCAGTAGGAGCGGCACAGATACGCAGTATTTT.

The rearrangement links TRBV19 to TRBJ1-6, with D uncertain. The CDR3 spans 15 residues. Trimming stripped 6 bases from V and 7 bases from J, with 16 bases between. Germline values: CDR1 LNHDA, CDR2 SQIVND (reference sequence). The chain's CDR3 is CASRIWAGRNSPLHF. CDR3 sequence (DNA): TGTGCCAGTAGAATTTGGGCGGGCAGAAATTCACCCCTCCACTTT.

This clone was recorded only once. The chain is built from TRBV3-1 (or the pseudogene TRBV3-2) and TRBJ2-7; the match to TRBD1 covers 11 bases. The CDR3 runs to 16 residues. V shed 1 base, J shed 6 bases, and the junction held 8 bases outside the gene matches. From germline, CDR1 is LGHDT and CDR2 YNNKEL (reference sequence). The CDR3 loop is CASSQALRTGGVEQYF. The CDR3, as DNA: TGTGCCAGCAGCCAAGCCCTAAGGACAGGGGGCGTCGAGCAGTACTTC.

This chain joins TRBV14 and TRBJ1-5; TRBD1 matches 7 bases. J was trimmed by 5 bases and V by 6 bases; bases with no gene match: 7. This CDR3 spans 14 amino acids. Germline CDR1 and CDR2: SGHDN and FVKESK. CDR3 region: CASRGTAFDQPQHF. The CDR3 DNA follows: TGTGCCAGCAGAGGGACAGCATTCGATCAGCCCCAGCATTTT. Combining the CDR3 with reference TRBV14 and TRBJ1-5 gives the whole variable domain EAGVTQFPSHSVIEKGQTVTLRCDPISGHDNLYWYRRVMGKEIKFLLHFVKESKQDESGMPNNRFLAERTGGTYSTLKVQPAELEDSGVYFCASRGTAFDQPQHFGDGTRLSIL.

This chain links TRBV7-6 with TRBJ1-1; D not certain. CDR3 length equals 14 residues. Looked up from germline, CDR1 is SGHVS and CDR2 is FNYEAQ. V lost 5 bases and J lost 10, with 20 bases in between. The CDR3 region has the DNA TGTGCCAGCAGCCCCCGAAATCTCTCTAGGTCAGCTTTCTTT. Translated, it gives CASSPRNLSRSAFF.

The chain carries TRBV7-8 and TRBJ2-1; 7 nucleotides line up with TRBD2. Trimming at V came to 1 base and at J to 7 bases, leaving 1 base not matched to a gene. In germline, CDR1 is SGHVS, CDR2 FQNEAQ. The CDR3 covers 13 residues. The CDR3 DNA follows: TGTGCCAGCAGCTTAGGGACTAGAAATGAGCAGTTCTTC. The encoded protein is CASSLGTRNEQFF.

The V and J genes are TRBV6-5 and TRBJ1-2; the D is unclear. This CDR3 is 11 amino acids long. Germline CDR1 reads MNHEY; CDR2 reads SVGAGI. The V gene lost 2 bases and the J gene lost 5 bases, with 3 bases spanning the gap. The CDR3 here is CASSYPYGYTF. The CDR3 DNA sequence: TGTGCCAGCAGTTACCCATATGGCTACACCTTC.

The V and J genes are TRBV10-1 and TRBJ1-1; 8 nucleotides line up with TRBD1. The CDR3 has 16 amino acids. Losses at the gene ends were 3 bases for V and 5 bases for J; bases not matched to a gene: 11. Per germline, CDR1 WNHNN and CDR2 SYGVQD (reference sequence). CDR3 sequence: CASSDRDRGPLTEAFF. The CDR3 nucleotides read TGCGCCAGCAGTGACCGAGACAGGGGTCCGTTGACTGAAGCTTTCTTT.

This chain joins TRBV10-3 and TRBJ1-5, with TRBD1 identical over 7 bases. The CDR3 consists of 14 residues. Germline V gene data show CDR1 as ENHRY and CDR2 as SYGVKD. V lost 11 bases and J lost 0; bases outside the gene matches: 7. The CDR3 DNA is TGTGCCTCGTGGACAGGATATAGCAATCAGCCCCAGCATTTT. It codes for CASWTGYSNQPQHF.

This clone has a single count. This sequence joins TRBV29-1 and TRBJ2-2; D unclear. The CDR3 is 11 amino acids. Germline CDR1 reads SQVTM; CDR2 reads ANQGSEA. The V end lost 8 bases, the J end lost 6 bases, and 10 bases lay between the germline ends. The CDR3 region is CSFGVSGELFF. As DNA, the CDR3 is TGCAGCTTTGGAGTCTCCGGGGAGCTGTTTTTT.

V gene TRBV5-4 combines with J gene TRBJ1-1, with D tentatively TRBD1 (5 bases). The CDR3 runs to 19 residues. V was pared by 4 bases and J by 0 bases, with 25 bases between. Germline V CDR1 and CDR2: SGHNT, YYREEE (reference sequence). In DNA form, the CDR3 reads TGTGCCAGCAGCCCGGGGGGTCAGTTCCCGCCACTGATGAACACTGAAGCTTTCTTT. As protein: CASSPGGQFPPLMNTEAFF.